Listed here are 2 T cell receptor beta chains from one sample, sequenced in a study of CD8 T cells in Susac syndrome (dated by TCRdb to between 2018 and 2021). Library prep was done by the immunoSEQ multiplex PCR assay. RNA was extracted using the RNeasy kit, and about 0.45 to 1 ug of the RNA was reverse transcribed with random hexamers. TCRdb took the public reads, trimmed them with fastp at Q25, ran MiXCR for clone calling and kept in-frame beta chains. Under each unique CDR3 protein, matching rows form one entry showing the most common genes and DNA. The sample contains more than 70,000 distinct CDR3 sequences, roughly 91% of them found a single time. Roughly 0.32% of the sample lies in the top ten. Sequenced sample: CD8+ T cells from PBMCs. The receptors derive from a human donor in good health.

The J gene is TRBJ2-1, the V gene TRBV19; 7 bases fit TRBD2. J gave up 8 bases and V 4 bases, and 8 bases lay outside the gene matches. Germline V CDR1 and CDR2: LNHDA, SQIVND (reference sequence). The CDR3 contains 14 residues. CDR3 DNA sequence: TGTGCCAGTAGTAGGGACTACCCGGTAGATGAGCAGTTCTTC. Protein: CASSRDYPVDEQFF.

The V gene is TRBV6-1, the J gene TRBJ1-6; D unresolved. The germline V gene has CDR1 MNHNS and CDR2 SASEGT. This CDR3 comprises 15 residues. The V end was cut by 8 bases, the J end by 5 bases, with 16 bases between. The CDR3 bases are TGTGCCAGCGAGGACGGAATAGGGAATAATTCACCCCTCCACTTT. It translates to CASEDGIGNNSPLHF.